This TCR beta chain comes out of a study of tumour-infiltrating T cells in Burkitt lymphoma. Overall study: Productive clonality predicted overall and progression-free survival.

V shed 4 bases and J shed 1 base, with 14 bases lying between them. This CDR3 contains 16 residues. Per the germline V gene, CDR1 is SEHNR and CDR2 is FQNEAQ (reference sequence). Data came from immunoSEQ multiplex PCR; TCRdb stores just in-frame clones and leaves some out. The sample lists some 15,000 clones, approximately 29% occurring once. The sample taken for sequencing was tumor tissue. This TCR was recovered from a human donor with diffuse large B-cell lymphoma. The V gene is TRBV7-9, the J gene TRBJ1-3; D is unresolved. The CDR3 loop is CASSSTAQSSGNTIYF. The CDR3 DNA follows: TGTGCCAGCAGCTCCACCGCACAGTCATCTGGAAACACCATATATTTT.